These T cell receptor beta chains were read from a single sample in a study of post-analysis software for immune sequencing data. TCRdb itself ran the PCR reads through MiXCR, one entry per CDR3 protein. The table includes 650,000 to 850,000 distinct CDR3 sequences, roughly 58% detected once. Sample: blood. Receptors originate from a girl under 18 with multiple sclerosis. The CDR3 runs from the conserved cysteine through the conserved F or W. D genes are given only for firm matches.

CDR3aa | v_gene | d_gene
CASISYNEQFF | TRBV6-1 | .
CASSFGTPRDTEAFF | TRBV5-1 | .
CASSLDSRMNTEAFF | TRBV5-1 | .
CASSSRGNPEAFF | TRBV12-3/TRBV12-4 | .
CASYHIAGTGNTGELFF | TRBV6-1 | TRBD1
CASSQPFVAQKNIQYF | TRBV4-1 | .
CSVGTTGANVLTF | TRBV29-1 | .
CASSLAALGFNYGYTF | TRBV7-2 | .
CASSLVVTGDETQYF | TRBV5-1 | TRBD1
CSALARVEGYSNQPQHF | TRBV20-1 | .
CASSASGRDADTQYF | TRBV9 | TRBD2
CASRGRGKNTEAFF | TRBV6-5 | .
CASSQAPDGHYGYTF | TRBV4-2 | .
CASSQEGTSGNTYEQYF | TRBV4-2 | TRBD2
CSVALGSPDTQYF | TRBV29-1 | .
CSARDHSGKETQYF | TRBV20-1 | .
CASSRGTGEGTDTQYF | TRBV11-2 | TRBD1
CASSVEPRETQYF | TRBV9 | .
CASSFGGPATTDTQYF | TRBV7-8 | .
CSATDGGIPRGQYF | TRBV20-1 | .
CASSSYTFGTQHYEQYF | TRBV7-6 | .
CASSQASGPYEQYF | TRBV7-6 | .
CASSSPTGWTEAFF | TRBV6-6 | .
CASSLVVSTSYEQYF | TRBV7-9 | .
CASSDHRPPYEQYF | TRBV5-1 | .
CASSLGISGAPYNEQFF | TRBV5-1 | .
CASSIRLAGGRSYEQYF | TRBV7-9 | TRBD2
CASTMRGGDSPLHF | TRBV5-1 | .
CASSLNGVPYF | TRBV5-1 | .
CASRAGLLVGQFF | TRBV6-5 | TRBD2
CASSGRQLPYEQYF | TRBV9 | .
CASSLRTGYSGANVLTF | TRBV3-1 | TRBD1
CASSLPRGKVNEQYF | TRBV12-3/TRBV12-4 | .
CASSRLPQDEQFF | TRBV5-1 | .
CASSKGEPDTQYF | TRBV7-2 | .